This note documents a single T cell receptor beta chain sequence. Its matching antigen is unknown. A second PCR of 7 to 11 cycles used a sample-barcoded 5' primer and a J-beta primer mix. A single record per CDR3 protein comes from TCRdb applying MiXCR to the 5' RACE reads. The table records around 1.5 million distinct CDR3 sequences, around 55% of them present only once. The data were obtained in a study of blood T cells in healthy people across ages. Study-wide results and limits: Higher diversity, along with more naive CD4+ cells, distinguished long-lived donors from aged donors.

Each of the donors had 9 to 10 milliliters of peripheral blood drawn into EDTA-treated Vacutainer tubes. This CDR3 is 17 amino acids long. The V gene's germline CDR1 is SQVTM and CDR2 ANQGSEA. The V and J ends lost 5 bases and 5 bases, in that order; junction bases with no gene match: 16. Sequencing was performed on blood. J is TRBJ2-1 and V is TRBV29-1; TRBD2 matches 9 bases. This sequence was found in a man aged 18 to 30 in good health. The CDR3 protein is CSVLDTLGGREDNEQFF. Written as DNA, the CDR3 is TGCAGCGTTCTGGACACCCTAGGCGGGAGGGAAGACAATGAGCAGTTCTTC.